These 22 T cell receptor beta chains were all obtained from the same sample, sequenced in a study of T cells in Graves' hyperthyroidism and ophthalmopathy. Amplified TCR beta CDR3 regions derived from RNA transcripts. Researchers ran a first-round RT-PCR on the TCR CDR3 using the HTBI primer set. TCRdb re-derived calls from the multiplex PCR reads in MiXCR, one entry per CDR3 protein. The sample lists roughly 840,000 distinct CDR3 sequences, 38% occurring once. Sequencing input: blood. The receptors come from a man aged 18 to 30 with Graves' hyperthyroidism.

The table lists this clonotype with a few counts. The chain joins TRBV20-1 to TRBJ1-3, with no clear D. This CDR3 region has 14 residues. V dropped 4 bases and J dropped 0 bases, with 10 bases sitting between them. Germline loops: CDR1 DFQATT, CDR2 SNEGSKA (reference sequence). The CDR3 nucleotides read TGCAGTGCTACTGAGAAGAGCTCTGGAAACACCATATATTTT. Its translation: CSATEKSSGNTIYF.

This clonotype was found many times. V and J are TRBV12-3 or TRBV12-4 and TRBJ1-1; D gene uncertain. CDR3 size: 13 residues. Trimming cost V 5 bases and J 3 bases, with 10 bases left between them. The CDR3 DNA reads as TGTGCCAGCAGTGTCCCCCAGGACACTGAAGCTTTCTTT. This sequence encodes CASSVPQDTEAFF.

The chain has TRBV24-1 and TRBJ1-5; no clear D gene. From germline, CDR1 is KGHDR and CDR2 SFDVKD. This CDR3 comprises 12 residues. V gave up 5 bases and J gave up 7 bases, with 8 bases separating them. The CDR3, as DNA: TGTGCCACCAGTGGATCCGGGCAGCCCCAGCATTTT. Its translation: CATSGSGQPQHF.

This rearrangement joins TRBV7-9 to TRBJ2-5; tentatively, D is TRBD1 or TRBD2 (6 bases each). The V end was cut by 5 bases, the J end by 5 bases, with 15 bases between. Per the germline V gene, CDR1 is SEHNR and CDR2 is FQNEAQ (reference sequence). The CDR3 loop spans 14 amino acids. CDR3 nucleotide sequence: TGTGCCAGCAGCCGGAGGGGGGCTTGGGAGACCCAGTACTTC. As protein: CASSRRGAWETQYF.

This clonotype was observed many times. This chain uses TRBV7-9 with TRBJ1-2, with 10 bases matching TRBD1. CDR3 length equals 14 residues. Germline V gives CDR1 SEHNR, CDR2 FQNEAQ (reference sequence). V lost 4 bases, J lost 6 bases, and 5 bases stayed unmatched. DNA for the CDR3: TGTGCCAGCAGCTGGACCGGGACAGGGGATGGCTACACCTTC. Its protein is CASSWTGTGDGYTF.

The rearrangement links TRBV7-9 to TRBJ2-2; D is ambiguous. There are 16 residues in the CDR3. Trimming stripped 5 bases from V and 0 bases from J, with 13 bases between. Germline values: CDR1 SEHNR, CDR2 FQNEAQ (reference sequence). Here the CDR3 DNA reads TGTGCCAGCAGCCCCTTTTTTGTAACGAACACCGGGGAGCTGTTTTTT. Protein product: CASSPFFVTNTGELFF.

As for this clonotype: The junction does not match germline at one end; this may be a read error. The gene calls are TRBV12-3 or TRBV12-4 and TRBJ1-1; TRBD1 agrees at 8 bases. The CDR3 sequence is 12 residues long. The CDR3 coding sequence is TGTGCTAGTGGTTTGGGGACAGGTGAAGCTTCCTTT. Protein: CASGLGTGEASF.

This clonotype has a handful of counts. V usage is TRBV4-1 and J usage is TRBJ2-7; 7 nucleotides agree with TRBD2. V gave up 0 bases and J gave up 6 bases; unmatched junction bases: 5. CDR1 is MGHRA, CDR2 YSYEKL, per germline. The CDR3 is 14 residues long. The CDR3 DNA follows: TGCGCCAGCAGCCAAGACGCGGGAGTGGGCGAGCAGTACTTC. Encoded protein: CASSQDAGVGEQYF.

This clonotype was seen many times. The chain recombines TRBV14 with TRBJ2-5; TRBD1 or TRBD2 may be the D gene (5 bases each). V lost 4 bases, J lost 4 bases, and 16 bases lay in between. Germline V gene data show CDR1 as SGHDN and CDR2 as FVKESK. The CDR3 has 15 residues. Written as DNA, the CDR3 is TGTGCCAGCAGCCCCGGGGAAGGGGCGGGAGAGACCCAGTACTTC. This sequence encodes CASSPGEGAGETQYF. The variable domain in full, with the rest retrieved from reference TRBV14 and TRBJ2-5, is EAGVTQFPSHSVIEKGQTVTLRCDPISGHDNLYWYRRVMGKEIKFLLHFVKESKQDESGMPNNRFLAERTGGTYSTLKVQPAELEDSGVYFCASSPGEGAGETQYFGPGTRLLVL.

As to this clonotype: A much larger clone lies a single base off, so this may be a read error. The conserved phenylalanine or tryptophan is not found at the CDR3 terminus, so this likely reflects a read error. The V and J genes are TRBV19 and TRBJ1-1; D gene unclear. Trimming removed 6 bases from V and 2 bases from J, with 7 bases in between. There are 12 residues in the CDR3. Germline V gives CDR1 LNHDA, CDR2 SQIVND (reference sequence). CDR3 region: CASREGNTEAFL. CDR3 nucleotides: TGTGCCAGTAGAGAAGGAAACACTGAAGCTTTCCTT.

Concerning this clonotype itself: A much larger clonotype is one base distant, so this may be a read error. The chain is built from TRBV9 and TRBJ2-2; D possibly corresponds to TRBD1 (5 bases). Per the germline V gene, CDR1 is SGDLS and CDR2 is YYNGEE. Deletions cut 2 bases from V and 3 bases from J, with 17 bases between. CDR3 length equals 17 residues. CDR3 sequence (DNA): TGTGCCAGCAGCGTCAGGACACATACCGCGTACACCGGGGAGCTGTTTTTT. Amino acid sequence: CASSVRTHTAYTGELFF.

V and J are TRBV19 and TRBJ2-2; 8 positions match TRBD1. This CDR3 comprises 16 residues. Germline V gives CDR1 LNHDA, CDR2 SQIVND (reference sequence). The V and J ends lost 4 bases and 2 bases, in that order; junction bases with no gene match: 6. The CDR3 nucleotides read TGTGCCAGTAGTACCCCGACAGGGGCAAACACCGGGGAGCTGTTTTTT. Translating it yields CASSTPTGANTGELFF. The complete variable domain, with remaining parts taken from reference TRBV19 and TRBJ2-2, reads DGGITQSPKYLFRKEGQNVTLSCEQNLNHDAMYWYRQDPGQGLRLIYYSQIVNDFQKGDIAEGYSVSREKKESFPLTVTSAQKNPTAFYLCASSTPTGANTGELFFGEGSRLTVL.

Only a few counts were recorded for this clonotype. The J gene is TRBJ1-3, the V gene TRBV5-4; D is unresolved. The germline V gene has CDR1 SGHNT and CDR2 YYREEE (reference sequence). This CDR3 has 13 amino acids. Trimming removed 1 base from V and 3 bases from J, with 5 bases in between. CDR3 residues: CASSLIYGNTIYF. CDR3 DNA sequence: TGTGCCAGCAGCTTGATCTATGGAAACACCATATATTTT. The complete variable domain, with remaining parts taken from reference TRBV5-4 and TRBJ1-3, reads ETGVTQSPTHLIKTRGQQVTLRCSSQSGHNTVSWYQQALGQGPQFIFQYYREEENGRGNFPPRFSGLQFPNYSSELNVNALELDDSALYLCASSLIYGNTIYFGEGSWLTVV.

This clonotype was found a few times. This CDR3 is CASSVQVTEAFF. The CDR3 DNA is TGTGCCAGCAGTGTGCAGGTCACTGAAGCTTTCTTT. V is TRBV6-4 and J is TRBJ1-1; D call uncertain. CDR1 and CDR2 (germline): MRHNA, SNTAGT. The CDR3 has 12 amino acids. V gave up 4 bases and J gave up 4 bases, with 7 bases separating them.

This clonotype has more than one count but fewer than ten. CDR3 protein: CASSFLTGFTEAFF. In nucleotides, the CDR3 is TGTGCCAGCAGCTTCCTCACGGGGTTCACTGAAGCTTTCTTT. This chain joins TRBV7-9 and TRBJ1-1; D uncertain. V shed 3 bases and J shed 4 bases, with 12 bases lying between them. Germline values: CDR1 SEHNR, CDR2 FQNEAQ (reference sequence). This CDR3 is built from 14 residues.

This clonotype was observed a single time. V is TRBV11-2 and J is TRBJ1-2; a weak D match, TRBD1 (6 bases). The length of the CDR3 is 19 residues. Germline-derived CDR1 and CDR2 are SGHAT and FQNNGV. Trimming took off 1 base at V and 5 bases at J, with 26 bases between the two ends. Written as DNA, the CDR3 is TGTGCCAGCAGCTTAGCCGATCCCCGGCGCCGGACAGAGAAATATGGCTACACCTTC. Translating it yields CASSLADPRRRTEKYGYTF.

For this clonotype: A much more abundant neighbour one base away suggests this may be a read error. In DNA, the CDR3 is TGTGCCAGCCGATGGGGGGACAAGGCACAAGAGACCCAGTACTTC. Its translation: CASRWGDKAQETQYF. The gene calls are TRBV2 and TRBJ2-5; the D gene could be TRBD1 or TRBD2 (6 bases each). The CDR3 covers 15 residues. Germline lookup yields CDR1 SNHLY and CDR2 FYNNEI. V was shortened by 8 bases and J by 2 bases, with 18 bases between the two germline ends.

V gene TRBV2 combines with J gene TRBJ2-1; perhaps TRBD2 as D (6 bases). This CDR3 has 15 amino acids. Germline CDR1 is SNHLY and CDR2 is FYNNEI. V lost 4 bases and J lost 8, with 18 bases in between. This chain's CDR3 is CASSVGPAGLHEQFF. CDR3 DNA: TGTGCCAGCAGTGTGGGCCCAGCGGGTCTACATGAGCAGTTCTTC.

V and J are TRBV3-1 and TRBJ1-3; D uncertain. Deletions cut 3 bases from V and 0 bases from J, with 12 bases between. CDR3 length: 16 amino acids. Germline CDR1 is LGHDT and CDR2 is YNNKEL (reference sequence). The CDR3 here is CASSHGHPASGNTIYF. Here the CDR3 DNA reads TGTGCCAGCAGCCACGGTCATCCTGCCTCTGGAAACACCATATATTTT.

This clonotype was seen ten or more times. The chain uses TRBV19 and TRBJ1-1; D uncertain. CDR1 is LNHDA, CDR2 SQIVND, per germline (reference sequence). This CDR3 is built from 11 residues. Trimming left V 7 bases short and J 0 bases short, with 3 bases between. The chain's CDR3 is CASIMNTEAFF. CDR3 nucleotides: TGTGCCAGTATTATGAACACTGAAGCTTTCTTT. The entire variable domain, with the rest obtained from reference TRBV19 and TRBJ1-1, is as follows: DGGITQSPKYLFRKEGQNVTLSCEQNLNHDAMYWYRQDPGQGLRLIYYSQIVNDFQKGDIAEGYSVSREKKESFPLTVTSAQKNPTAFYLCASIMNTEAFFGQGTRLTVV.

This clonotype was counted at least ten times. V and J are TRBV9 and TRBJ1-1; TRBD1 might be the D (5 bases). Germline CDR1 reads SGDLS; CDR2 reads YYNGEE. This CDR3 has 12 amino acids. The V gene lost 0 bases and the J gene lost 11 bases, with 11 bases spanning the gap. CDR3 nucleotide sequence: TGTGCCAGCAGCGTAGAAGGAGGGGTTGCTTTCTTT. Translated, it gives CASSVEGGVAFF.

This chain connects TRBV11-2 to TRBJ1-2; D gene ambiguous. Deletions cut 5 bases from V and 8 bases from J, with 15 bases between. Germline assignment: CDR1 SGHAT and CDR2 FQNNGV. This CDR3 is 13 amino acids long. CDR3 sequence reads: CASSPFGGRGYTF. The CDR3 region has the DNA TGTGCCAGCAGCCCCTTTGGTGGGCGGGGCTACACCTTC.